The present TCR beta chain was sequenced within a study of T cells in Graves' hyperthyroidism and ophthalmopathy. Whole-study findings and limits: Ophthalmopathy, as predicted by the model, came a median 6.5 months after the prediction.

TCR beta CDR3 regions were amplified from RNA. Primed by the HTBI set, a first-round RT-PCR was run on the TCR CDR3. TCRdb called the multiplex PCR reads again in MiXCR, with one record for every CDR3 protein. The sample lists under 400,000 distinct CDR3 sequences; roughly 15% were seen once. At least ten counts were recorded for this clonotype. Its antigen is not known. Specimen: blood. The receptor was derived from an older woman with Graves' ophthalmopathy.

DNA of the CDR3: TGTGCCAGCAGCCATGACGGGGGGTCGCGGGAGCAGTACTTC. Translating it yields CASSHDGGSREQYF. This chain joins TRBV3-1 and TRBJ2-7, with 7 bases identical to TRBD2. The junction had 9 bases not matched to a gene; V was cut back by 3 bases and J by 7 bases. The V gene's germline CDR1 is LGHDT and CDR2 YNNKEL (reference sequence). This CDR3 has 14 residues.